This T cell receptor beta chain was found in a study of T cells in Graves' hyperthyroidism and ophthalmopathy. Study details: Peripheral blood was obtained at initial diagnosis, preceding any treatment.

The germline V gene has CDR1 MNHEY and CDR2 SVGEGT. J gave up 3 bases and V 4 bases, and 8 bases lay outside the gene matches. This CDR3 is 15 amino acids long. Researchers amplified the TCR beta CDR3 regions from RNA transcripts. The TCR CDR3 was amplified in a first-round RT-PCR using the HTBI primer set. TCRdb analysed the multiplex PCR reads with MiXCR anew, one entry per CDR3 protein. The data show under 550,000 distinct CDR3 sequences, approximately 20% seen once. Clinical symptoms, serum thyroxine, TRAb, thyroid ultrasound and orbital computed tomography informed diagnoses. PBMCs were collected from a roughly 10 ml volume of fresh peripheral blood.

The sample comprised blood. This sequence joins TRBV6-2 or TRBV6-3 and TRBJ2-5, with 7 bases matching TRBD1. The TCR comes from a man aged 40-55 years with Graves' ophthalmopathy. The chain's CDR3 is CASSFHDRAKETQYF. DNA for the CDR3: TGTGCCAGCAGTTTCCACGACAGGGCGAAAGAGACCCAGTACTTC.